This entry features one T cell receptor beta chain sequence. This sample stems from a study of T cell changes during pregnancy in multiple sclerosis. J gave up 5 bases and V 1 base, and 7 bases lay outside the gene matches. The CDR3 consists of 17 residues. Germline CDR1 and CDR2: SGHNT and YYREEE (reference sequence). The data were produced by immunoSEQ multiplex PCR, yet TCRdb's version contains in-frame clones alone and is incomplete. The sample lists around 57,000 clones, 89% occurring once. The chain employs TRBV5-4 and TRBJ2-2; 11 bases map to TRBD2. This clonotype was sampled from a female donor with multiple sclerosis, enrolled in a pregnancy study. The specimen was peripheral blood, collected in the first trimester of pregnancy. The CDR3 DNA reads TGTGCCAGCAGCTTGTACCTAGCGGGAGGAGGGACCGGGGAGCTGTTTTTT. Translated, it gives CASSLYLAGGGTGELFF.